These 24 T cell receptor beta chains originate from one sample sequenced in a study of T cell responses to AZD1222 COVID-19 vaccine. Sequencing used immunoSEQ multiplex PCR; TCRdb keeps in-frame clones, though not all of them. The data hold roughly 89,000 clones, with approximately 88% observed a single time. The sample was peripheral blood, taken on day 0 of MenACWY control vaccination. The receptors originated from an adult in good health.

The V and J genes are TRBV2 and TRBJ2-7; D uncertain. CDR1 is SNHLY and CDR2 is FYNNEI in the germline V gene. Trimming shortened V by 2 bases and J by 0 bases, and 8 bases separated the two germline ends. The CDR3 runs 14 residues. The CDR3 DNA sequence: TGTGCCAGCAGTGAATCCAGGTACTCCTACGAGCAGTACTTC. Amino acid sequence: CASSESRYSYEQYF.

The chain's CDR3 is CASSFRTVNQPQHF. The CDR3 nucleotides are TGTGCCAGCAGCTTCCGGACTGTTAATCAGCCCCAGCATTTT. The chain employs TRBV7-2 and TRBJ1-5; no definite D call. The CDR3 has 14 amino acids. Looked up from germline, CDR1 is SGHTA and CDR2 is FQGNSA. V was clipped by 3 bases and J by 4 bases, with 10 bases between them.

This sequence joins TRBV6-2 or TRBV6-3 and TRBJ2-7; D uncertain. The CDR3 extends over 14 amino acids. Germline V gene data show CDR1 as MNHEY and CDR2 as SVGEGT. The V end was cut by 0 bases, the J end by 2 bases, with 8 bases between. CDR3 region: CASSYSSAPYEQYF. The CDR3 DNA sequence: TGTGCCAGCAGTTACTCGTCTGCCCCCTACGAGCAGTACTTC.

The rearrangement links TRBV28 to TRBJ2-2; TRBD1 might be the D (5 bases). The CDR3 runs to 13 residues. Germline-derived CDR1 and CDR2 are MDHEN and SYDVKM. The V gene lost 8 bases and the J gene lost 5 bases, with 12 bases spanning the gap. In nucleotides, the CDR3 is TGTGCCAGCTGGGGCCTAGGGACCGGGGAGCTGTTTTTT. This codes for CASWGLGTGELFF.

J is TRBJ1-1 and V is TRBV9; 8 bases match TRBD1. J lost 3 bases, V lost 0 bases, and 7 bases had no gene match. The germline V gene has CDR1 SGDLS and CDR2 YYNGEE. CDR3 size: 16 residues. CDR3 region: CASSVDSRGRDTEAFF. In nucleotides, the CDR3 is TGTGCCAGCAGCGTAGATTCCAGGGGGCGCGACACTGAAGCTTTCTTT.

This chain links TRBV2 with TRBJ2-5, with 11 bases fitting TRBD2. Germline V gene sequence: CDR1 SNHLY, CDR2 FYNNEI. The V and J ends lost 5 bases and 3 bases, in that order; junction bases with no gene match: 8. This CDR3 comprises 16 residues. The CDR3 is CASSLLPGLAEETQYF. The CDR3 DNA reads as TGTGCCAGCAGTTTATTACCGGGACTAGCGGAAGAGACCCAGTACTTC. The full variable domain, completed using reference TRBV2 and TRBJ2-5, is EPEVTQTPSHQVTQMGQEVILRCVPISNHLYFYWYRQILGQKVEFLVSFYNNEISEKSEIFDDQFSVERPDGSNFTLKIRSTKLEDSAMYFCASSLLPGLAEETQYFGPGTRLLVL.

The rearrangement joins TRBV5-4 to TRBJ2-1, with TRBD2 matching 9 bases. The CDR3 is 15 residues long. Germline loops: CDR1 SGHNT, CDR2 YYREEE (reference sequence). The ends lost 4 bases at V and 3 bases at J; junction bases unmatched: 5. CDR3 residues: CASSDTSGFYNEQFF. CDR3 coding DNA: TGTGCCAGCAGCGATACTAGCGGGTTCTACAATGAGCAGTTCTTC.

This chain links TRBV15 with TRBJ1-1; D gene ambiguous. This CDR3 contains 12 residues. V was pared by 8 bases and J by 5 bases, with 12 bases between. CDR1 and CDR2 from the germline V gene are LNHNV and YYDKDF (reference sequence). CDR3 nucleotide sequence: TGTGCCACCTGCAAGCGGGGAACTGAAGCTTTCTTT. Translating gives CATCKRGTEAFF.

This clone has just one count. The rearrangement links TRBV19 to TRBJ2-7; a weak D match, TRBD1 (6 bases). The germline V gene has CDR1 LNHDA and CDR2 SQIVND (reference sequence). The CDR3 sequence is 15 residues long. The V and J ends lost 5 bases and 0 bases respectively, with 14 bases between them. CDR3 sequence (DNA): TGTGCCAGTAGTGTAAGGGGGACCAACTCCTACGAGCAGTACTTC. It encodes CASSVRGTNSYEQYF.

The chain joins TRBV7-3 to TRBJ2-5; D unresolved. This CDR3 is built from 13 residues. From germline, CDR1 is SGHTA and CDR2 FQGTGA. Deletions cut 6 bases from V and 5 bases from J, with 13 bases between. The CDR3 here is CASSRSNGETQYF. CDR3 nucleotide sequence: TGTGCCAGCAGTAGGTCGAATGGGGAGACCCAGTACTTC. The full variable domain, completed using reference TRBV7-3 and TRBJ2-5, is GAGVSQTPSNKVTEKGKYVELRCDPISGHTALYWYRQSLGQGPEFLIYFQGTGAADDSGLPNDRFFAVRPEGSVSTLKIQRTERGDSAVYLCASSRSNGETQYFGPGTRLLVL.

The CDR3 loop reads CASSVLGQSGANVLTF. CDR3 sequence (DNA): TGTGCCAGCAGCGTACTGGGACAGTCTGGGGCCAACGTCCTGACTTTC. This chain joins TRBV11-2 and TRBJ2-6; 7 nucleotides align to TRBD1. Germline CDR1 reads SGHAT; CDR2 reads FQNNGV. This CDR3 comprises 16 residues. Trimming took 5 bases from V and 1 from J; bases not matched to a gene: 5.

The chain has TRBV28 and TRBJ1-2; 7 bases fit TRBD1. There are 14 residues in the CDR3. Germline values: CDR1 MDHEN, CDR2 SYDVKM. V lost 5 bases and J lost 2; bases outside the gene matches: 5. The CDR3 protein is CASSAPDRNYGYTF. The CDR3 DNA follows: TGTGCCAGCAGTGCCCCGGACAGGAACTATGGCTACACCTTC.

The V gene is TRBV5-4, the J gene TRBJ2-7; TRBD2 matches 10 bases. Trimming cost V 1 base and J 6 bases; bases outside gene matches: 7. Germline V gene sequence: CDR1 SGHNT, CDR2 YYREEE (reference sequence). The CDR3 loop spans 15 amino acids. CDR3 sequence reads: CASSLRASGRFEQYF. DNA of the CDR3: TGTGCCAGCAGCTTGAGGGCTAGCGGGAGATTCGAGCAGTACTTC.

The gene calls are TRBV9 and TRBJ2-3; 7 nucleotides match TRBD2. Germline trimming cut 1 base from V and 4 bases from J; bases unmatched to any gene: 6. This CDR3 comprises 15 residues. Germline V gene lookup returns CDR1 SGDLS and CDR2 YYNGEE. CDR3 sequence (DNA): TGTGCCAGCAGCGTATCAGCGGGAAGCTCAGATACGCAGTATTTT. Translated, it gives CASSVSAGSSDTQYF.

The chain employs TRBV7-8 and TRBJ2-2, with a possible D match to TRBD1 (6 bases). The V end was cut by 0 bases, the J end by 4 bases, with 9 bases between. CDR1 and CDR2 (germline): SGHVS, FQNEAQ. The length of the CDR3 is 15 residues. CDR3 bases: TGTGCCAGCAGCTTAGCATTGACAGGCACCGGGGAGCTGTTTTTT. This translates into CASSLALTGTGELFF.

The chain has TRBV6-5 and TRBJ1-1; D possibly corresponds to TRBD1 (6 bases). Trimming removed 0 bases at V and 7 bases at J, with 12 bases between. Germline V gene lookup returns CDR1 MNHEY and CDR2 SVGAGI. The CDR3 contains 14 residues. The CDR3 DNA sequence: TGTGCCAGCAGTTACTCGGCAGGGGAGGTTGAAGCTTTCTTT. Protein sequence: CASSYSAGEVEAFF.

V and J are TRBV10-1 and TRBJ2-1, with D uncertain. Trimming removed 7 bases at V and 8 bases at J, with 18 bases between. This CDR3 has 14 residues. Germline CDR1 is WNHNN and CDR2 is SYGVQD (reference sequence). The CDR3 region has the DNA TGCGCCAGCAAGCGAAGTTTGTTTTTGGATGAGCAGTTCTTC. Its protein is CASKRSLFLDEQFF.

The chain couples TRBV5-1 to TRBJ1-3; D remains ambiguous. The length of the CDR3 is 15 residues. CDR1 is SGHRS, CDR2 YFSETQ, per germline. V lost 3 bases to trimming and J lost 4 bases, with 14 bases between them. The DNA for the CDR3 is TGCGCCAGCAGCTCCAGCGGGGAGTCCGGAAACACCATATATTTT. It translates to CASSSSGESGNTIYF.

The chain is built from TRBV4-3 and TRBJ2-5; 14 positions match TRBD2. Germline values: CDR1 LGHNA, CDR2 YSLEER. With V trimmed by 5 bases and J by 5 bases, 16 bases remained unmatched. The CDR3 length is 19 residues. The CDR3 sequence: CASSSSRIPGLAGEETQYF. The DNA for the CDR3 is TGCGCCAGCAGCTCATCCCGTATTCCGGGACTAGCGGGAGAGGAGACCCAGTACTTC.

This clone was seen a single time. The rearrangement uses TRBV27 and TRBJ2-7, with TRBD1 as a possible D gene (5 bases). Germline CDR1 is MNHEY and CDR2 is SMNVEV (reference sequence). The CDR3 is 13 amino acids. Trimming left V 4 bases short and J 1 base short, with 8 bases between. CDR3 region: CASSSRGSYEQYF. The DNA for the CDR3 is TGTGCCAGCAGTTCTAGGGGTTCCTACGAGCAGTACTTC.

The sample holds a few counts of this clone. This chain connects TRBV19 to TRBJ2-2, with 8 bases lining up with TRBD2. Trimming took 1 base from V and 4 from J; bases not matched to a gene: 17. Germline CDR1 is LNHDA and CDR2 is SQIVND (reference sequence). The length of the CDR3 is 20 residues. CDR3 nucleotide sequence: TGTGCCAGTAGTATAGCTGGGGTAACTGCGGGAGGAAAGCGCACCGGGGAGCTGTTTTTT. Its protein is CASSIAGVTAGGKRTGELFF.

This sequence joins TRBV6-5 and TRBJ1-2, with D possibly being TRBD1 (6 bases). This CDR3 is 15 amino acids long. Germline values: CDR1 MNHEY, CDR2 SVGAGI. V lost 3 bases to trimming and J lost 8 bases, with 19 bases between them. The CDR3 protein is CASSYSSGAREGYTF. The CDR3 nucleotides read TGTGCCAGCAGTTATTCCTCGGGGGCTAGGGAAGGCTACACCTTC.

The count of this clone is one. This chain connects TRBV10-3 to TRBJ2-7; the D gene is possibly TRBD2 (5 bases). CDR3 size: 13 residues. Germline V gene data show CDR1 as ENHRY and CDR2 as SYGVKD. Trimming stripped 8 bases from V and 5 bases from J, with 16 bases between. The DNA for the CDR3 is TGTGCCATCGGGCGGGCTCAACGGGACGAGCAGTACTTC. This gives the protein CAIGRAQRDEQYF.

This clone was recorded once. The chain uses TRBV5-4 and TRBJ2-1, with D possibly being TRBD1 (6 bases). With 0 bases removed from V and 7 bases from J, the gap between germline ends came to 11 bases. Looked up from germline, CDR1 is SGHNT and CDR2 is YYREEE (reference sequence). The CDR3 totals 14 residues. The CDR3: CASSLDLGGNEQFF. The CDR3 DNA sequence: TGTGCCAGCAGCTTGGACCTAGGGGGTAATGAGCAGTTCTTC. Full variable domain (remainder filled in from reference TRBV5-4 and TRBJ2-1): ETGVTQSPTHLIKTRGQQVTLRCSSQSGHNTVSWYQQALGQGPQFIFQYYREEENGRGNFPPRFSGLQFPNYSSELNVNALELDDSALYLCASSLDLGGNEQFFGPGTRLTVL.